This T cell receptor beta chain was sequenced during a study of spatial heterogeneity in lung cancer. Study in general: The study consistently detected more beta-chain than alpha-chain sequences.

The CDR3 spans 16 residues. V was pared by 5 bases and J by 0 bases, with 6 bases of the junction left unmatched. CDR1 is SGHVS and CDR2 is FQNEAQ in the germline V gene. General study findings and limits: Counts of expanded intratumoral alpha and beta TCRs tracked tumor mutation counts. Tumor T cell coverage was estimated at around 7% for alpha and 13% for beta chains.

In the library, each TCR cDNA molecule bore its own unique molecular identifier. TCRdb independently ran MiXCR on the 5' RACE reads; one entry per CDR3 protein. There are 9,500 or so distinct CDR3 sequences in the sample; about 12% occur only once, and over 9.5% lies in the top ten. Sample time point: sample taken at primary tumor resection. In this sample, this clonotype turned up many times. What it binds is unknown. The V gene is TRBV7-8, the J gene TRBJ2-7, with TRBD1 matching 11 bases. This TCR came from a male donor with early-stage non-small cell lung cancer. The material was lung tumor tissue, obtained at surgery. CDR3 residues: CASSRQGTGGSYEQYF. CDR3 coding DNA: TGTGCCAGCAGCCGTCAGGGGACAGGGGGCTCCTACGAGCAGTACTTC.